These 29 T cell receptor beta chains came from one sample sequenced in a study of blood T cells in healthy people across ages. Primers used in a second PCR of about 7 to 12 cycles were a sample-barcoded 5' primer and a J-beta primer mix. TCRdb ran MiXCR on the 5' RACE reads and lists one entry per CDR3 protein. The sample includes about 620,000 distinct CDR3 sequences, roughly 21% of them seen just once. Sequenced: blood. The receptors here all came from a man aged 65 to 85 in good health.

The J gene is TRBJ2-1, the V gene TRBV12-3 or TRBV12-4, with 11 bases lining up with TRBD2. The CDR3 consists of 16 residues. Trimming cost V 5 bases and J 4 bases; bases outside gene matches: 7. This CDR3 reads CASSAIGTSGYNEQFF. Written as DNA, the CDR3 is TGTGCCAGCAGTGCAATCGGGACTAGCGGTTACAATGAGCAGTTCTTC.

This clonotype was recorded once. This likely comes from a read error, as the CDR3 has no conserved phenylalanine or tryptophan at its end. CDR3 amino acids: CASSLETTSGRFGQYL. CDR3 DNA sequence: TGTGCCAGCAGCTTAGAAACGACTAGCGGGAGATTCGGGCAGTACTTG. This chain links TRBV7-2 with TRBJ2-1; 12 nucleotides match TRBD2. Near its end, the DNA agrees better with TRBJ2-7, so the J call may be wrong. Germline V gene lookup returns CDR1 SGHTA and CDR2 FQGNSA. The CDR3 has 16 amino acids.

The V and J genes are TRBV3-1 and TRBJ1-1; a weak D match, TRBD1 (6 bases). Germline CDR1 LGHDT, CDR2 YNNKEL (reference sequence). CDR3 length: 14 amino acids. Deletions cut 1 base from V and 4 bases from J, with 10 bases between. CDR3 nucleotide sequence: TGTGCCAGCAGCCAAGGGGGGCCGGGCACTGAAGCTTTCTTT. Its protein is CASSQGGPGTEAFF.

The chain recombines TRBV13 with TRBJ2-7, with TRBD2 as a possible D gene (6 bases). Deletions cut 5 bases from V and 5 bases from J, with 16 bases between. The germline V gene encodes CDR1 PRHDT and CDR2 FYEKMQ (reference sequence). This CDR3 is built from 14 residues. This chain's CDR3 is CASSLLRLVNEQYF. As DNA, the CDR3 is TGTGCCAGCAGCCTCCTAAGACTAGTGAACGAGCAGTACTTC.

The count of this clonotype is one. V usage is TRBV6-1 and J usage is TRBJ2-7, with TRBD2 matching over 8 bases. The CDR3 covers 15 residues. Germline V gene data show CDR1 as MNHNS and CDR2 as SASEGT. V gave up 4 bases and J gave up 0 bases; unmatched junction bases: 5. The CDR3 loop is CASSVERGSSYEQYF. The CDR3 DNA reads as TGTGCCAGCAGTGTTGAGCGGGGGAGCTCCTACGAGCAGTACTTC.

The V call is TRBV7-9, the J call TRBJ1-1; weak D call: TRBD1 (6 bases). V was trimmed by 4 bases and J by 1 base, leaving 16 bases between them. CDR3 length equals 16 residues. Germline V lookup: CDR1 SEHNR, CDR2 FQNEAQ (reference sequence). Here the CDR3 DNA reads TGTGCCAGCAGCTCTCTCCGGGGGCTGGAGAACACTGAAGCTTTCTTT. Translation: CASSSLRGLENTEAFF.

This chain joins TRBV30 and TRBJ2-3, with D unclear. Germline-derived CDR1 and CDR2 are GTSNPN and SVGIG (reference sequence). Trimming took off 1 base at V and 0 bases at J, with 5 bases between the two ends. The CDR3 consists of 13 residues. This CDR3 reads CAWSGISTDTQYF. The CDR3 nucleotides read TGTGCCTGGAGTGGGATAAGCACAGATACGCAGTATTTT.

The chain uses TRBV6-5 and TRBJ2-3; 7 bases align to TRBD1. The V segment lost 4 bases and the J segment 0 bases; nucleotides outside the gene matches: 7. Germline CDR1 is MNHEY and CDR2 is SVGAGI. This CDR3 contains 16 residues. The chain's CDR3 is CASSSGGLMSTDTQYF. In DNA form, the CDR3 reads TGTGCCAGCAGTTCAGGGGGTCTAATGAGCACAGATACGCAGTATTTT.

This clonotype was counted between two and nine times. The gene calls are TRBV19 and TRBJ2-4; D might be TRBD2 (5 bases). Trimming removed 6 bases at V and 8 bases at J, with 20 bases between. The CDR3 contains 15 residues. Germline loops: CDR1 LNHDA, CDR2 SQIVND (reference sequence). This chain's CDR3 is CASSPPGMRVDIQYF. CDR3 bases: TGTGCCAGTAGCCCCCCTGGCATGAGGGTGGACATTCAGTACTTC.

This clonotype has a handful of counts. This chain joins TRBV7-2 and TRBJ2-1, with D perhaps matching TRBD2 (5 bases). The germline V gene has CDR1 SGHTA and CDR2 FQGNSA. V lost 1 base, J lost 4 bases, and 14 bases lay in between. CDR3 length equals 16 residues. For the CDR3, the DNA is TGTGCCAGCAGCTTAGATGGAGGAAGGAGTTACAATGAGCAGTTCTTC. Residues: CASSLDGGRSYNEQFF.

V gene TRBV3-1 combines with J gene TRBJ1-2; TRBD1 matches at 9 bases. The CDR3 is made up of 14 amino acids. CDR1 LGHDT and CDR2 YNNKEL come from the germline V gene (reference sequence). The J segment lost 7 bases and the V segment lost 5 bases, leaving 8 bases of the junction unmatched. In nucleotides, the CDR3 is TGTGCCAGCAGCGTGCCGGGACAGGGCTCTGGCTACACCTTC. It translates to CASSVPGQGSGYTF. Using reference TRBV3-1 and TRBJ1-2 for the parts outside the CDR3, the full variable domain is DTAVSQTPKYLVTQMGNDKSIKCEQNLGHDTMYWYKQDSKKFLKIMFSYNNKELIINETVPNRFSPKSPDKAHLNLHINSLELGDSAVYFCASSVPGQGSGYTFGSGTRLTVV.

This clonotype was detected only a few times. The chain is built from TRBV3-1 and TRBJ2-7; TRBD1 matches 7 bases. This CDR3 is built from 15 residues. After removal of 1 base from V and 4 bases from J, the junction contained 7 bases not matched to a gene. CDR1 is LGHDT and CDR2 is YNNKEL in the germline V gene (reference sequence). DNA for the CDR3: TGTGCCAGCAGCCAAGCTTACAGGGGATCTTACGAGCAGTACTTC. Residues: CASSQAYRGSYEQYF.

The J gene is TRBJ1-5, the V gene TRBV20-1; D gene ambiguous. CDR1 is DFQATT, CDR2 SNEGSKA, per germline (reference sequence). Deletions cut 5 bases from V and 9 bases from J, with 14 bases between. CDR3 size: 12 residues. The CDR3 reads CSAADTAGPQHF. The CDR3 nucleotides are TGCAGTGCTGCAGACACGGCGGGGCCCCAGCATTTT.

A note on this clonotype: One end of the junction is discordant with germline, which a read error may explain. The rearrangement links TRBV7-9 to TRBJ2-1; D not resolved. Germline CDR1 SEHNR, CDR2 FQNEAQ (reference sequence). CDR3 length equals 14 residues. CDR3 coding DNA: TGTGCCAGCAGCTTACGTACGGTTCGAGAGACCCGGTACTTC. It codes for CASSLRTVRETRYF.

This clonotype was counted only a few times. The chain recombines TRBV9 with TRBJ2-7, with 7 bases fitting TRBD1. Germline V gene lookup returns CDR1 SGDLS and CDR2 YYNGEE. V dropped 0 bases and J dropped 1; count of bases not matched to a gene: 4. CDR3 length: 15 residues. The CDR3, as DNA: TGTGCCAGCAGCGTAGGGGACAGCCCTTCCTACGAGCAGTACTTC. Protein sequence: CASSVGDSPSYEQYF.

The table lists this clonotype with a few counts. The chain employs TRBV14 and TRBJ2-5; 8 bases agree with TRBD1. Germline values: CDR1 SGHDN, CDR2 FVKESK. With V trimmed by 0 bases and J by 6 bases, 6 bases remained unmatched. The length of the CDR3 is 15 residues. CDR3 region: CASSQETGAMKTQYF. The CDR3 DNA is TGTGCCAGCAGCCAAGAGACAGGGGCGATGAAGACCCAGTACTTC.

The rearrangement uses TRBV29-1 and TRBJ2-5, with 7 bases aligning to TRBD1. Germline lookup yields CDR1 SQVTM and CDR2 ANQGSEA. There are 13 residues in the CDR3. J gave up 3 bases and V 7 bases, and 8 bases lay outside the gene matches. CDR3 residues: CSADGTAKETQYF. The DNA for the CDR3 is TGCAGCGCTGATGGGACAGCCAAAGAGACCCAGTACTTC. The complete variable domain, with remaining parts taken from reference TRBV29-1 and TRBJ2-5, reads SAVISQKPSRDICQRGTSLTIQCQVDSQVTMMFWYRQQPGQSLTLIATANQGSEATYESGFVIDKFPISRPNLTFSTLTVSNMSPEDSSIYLCSADGTAKETQYFGPGTRLLVL.

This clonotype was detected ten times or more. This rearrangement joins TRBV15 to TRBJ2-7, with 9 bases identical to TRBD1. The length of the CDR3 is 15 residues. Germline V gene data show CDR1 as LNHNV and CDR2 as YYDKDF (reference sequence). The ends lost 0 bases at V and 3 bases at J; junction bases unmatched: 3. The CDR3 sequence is CATSRDPGQGYEQYF. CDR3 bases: TGTGCCACCAGCAGAGACCCGGGACAGGGCTACGAGCAGTACTTC.

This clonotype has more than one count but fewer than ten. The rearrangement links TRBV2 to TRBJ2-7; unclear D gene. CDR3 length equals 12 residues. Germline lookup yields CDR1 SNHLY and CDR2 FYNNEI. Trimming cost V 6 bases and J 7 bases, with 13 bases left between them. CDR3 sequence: CASSVGPREQYF. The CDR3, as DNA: TGTGCCAGCAGCGTAGGGCCTAGGGAGCAGTACTTC. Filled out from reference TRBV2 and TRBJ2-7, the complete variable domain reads EPEVTQTPSHQVTQMGQEVILRCVPISNHLYFYWYRQILGQKVEFLVSFYNNEISEKSEIFDDQFSVERPDGSNFTLKIRSTKLEDSAMYFCASSVGPREQYFGPGTRLTVT.

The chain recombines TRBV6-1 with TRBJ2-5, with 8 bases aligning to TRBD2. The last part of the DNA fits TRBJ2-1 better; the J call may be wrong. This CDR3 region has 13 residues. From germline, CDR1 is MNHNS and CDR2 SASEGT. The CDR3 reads CASEGLGGHEQFF. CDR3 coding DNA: TGTGCCAGCGAGGGACTAGGAGGTCATGAGCAGTTCTTC.

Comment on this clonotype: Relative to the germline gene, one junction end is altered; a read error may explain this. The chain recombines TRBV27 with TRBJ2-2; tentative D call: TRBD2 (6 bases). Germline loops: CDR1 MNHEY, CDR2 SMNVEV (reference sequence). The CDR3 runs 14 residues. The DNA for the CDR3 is TGTGCCAGCAGTTCGGTCGGTTACACCGGGGGGCTGTTTTTT. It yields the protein CASSSVGYTGGLFF.

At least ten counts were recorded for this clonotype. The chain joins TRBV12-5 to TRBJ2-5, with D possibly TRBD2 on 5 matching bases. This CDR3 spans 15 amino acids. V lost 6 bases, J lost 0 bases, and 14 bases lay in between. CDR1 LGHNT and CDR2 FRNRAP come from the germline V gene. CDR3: CASGRTSPYQETQYF. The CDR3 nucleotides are TGTGCTAGTGGCCGGACTTCCCCCTACCAAGAGACCCAGTACTTC.

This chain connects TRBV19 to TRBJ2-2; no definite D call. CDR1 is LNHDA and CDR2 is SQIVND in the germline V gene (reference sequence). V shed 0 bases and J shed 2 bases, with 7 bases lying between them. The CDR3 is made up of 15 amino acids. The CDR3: CASSIDRSNTGELFF. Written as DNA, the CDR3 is TGTGCCAGTAGTATAGACAGGAGTAACACCGGGGAGCTGTTTTTT.

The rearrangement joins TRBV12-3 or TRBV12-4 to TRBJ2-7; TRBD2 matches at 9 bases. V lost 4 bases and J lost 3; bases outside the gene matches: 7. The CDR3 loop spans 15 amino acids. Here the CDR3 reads CASSSLTAGGYEQYF. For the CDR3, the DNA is TGTGCCAGCAGTTCCTTAACAGCGGGAGGCTACGAGCAGTACTTC.

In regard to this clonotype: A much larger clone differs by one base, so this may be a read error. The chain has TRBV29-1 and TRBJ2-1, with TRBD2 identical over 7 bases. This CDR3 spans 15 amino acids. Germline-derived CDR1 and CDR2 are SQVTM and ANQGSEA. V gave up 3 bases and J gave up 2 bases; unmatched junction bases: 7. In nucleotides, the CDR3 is TGCAGCGTTGACAGCGGGAATTGGACCTACAATGAGCAGTTCTTC. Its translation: CSVDSGNWTYNEQFF.

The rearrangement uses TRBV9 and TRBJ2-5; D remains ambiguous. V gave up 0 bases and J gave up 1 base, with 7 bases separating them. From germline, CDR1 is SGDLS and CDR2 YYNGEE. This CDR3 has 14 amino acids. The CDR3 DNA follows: TGTGCCAGCAGCGTAGGGCAGACCCAAGAGACCCAGTACTTC. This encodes CASSVGQTQETQYF.

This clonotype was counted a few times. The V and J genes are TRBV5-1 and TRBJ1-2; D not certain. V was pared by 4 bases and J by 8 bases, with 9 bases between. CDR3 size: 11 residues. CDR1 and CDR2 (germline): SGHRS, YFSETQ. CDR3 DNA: TGCGCCAGCAGCGAGGGAAGAGGCTACACCTTC. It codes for CASSEGRGYTF.

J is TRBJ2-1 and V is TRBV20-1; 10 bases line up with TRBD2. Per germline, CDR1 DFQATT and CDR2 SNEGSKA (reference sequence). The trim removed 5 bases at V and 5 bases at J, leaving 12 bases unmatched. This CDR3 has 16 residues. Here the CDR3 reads CSALRPSGSSDNEQFF. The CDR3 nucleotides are TGCAGTGCTCTACGCCCTAGCGGGAGTTCTGACAATGAGCAGTTCTTC.

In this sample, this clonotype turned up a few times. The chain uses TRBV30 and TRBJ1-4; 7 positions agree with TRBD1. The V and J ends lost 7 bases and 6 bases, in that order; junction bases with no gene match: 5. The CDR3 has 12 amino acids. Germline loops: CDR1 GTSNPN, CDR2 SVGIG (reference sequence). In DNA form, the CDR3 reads TGTGCCTCTACAGGGGTGCATGAAAAACTGTTTTTT. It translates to CASTGVHEKLFF.